This T cell receptor (beta chain) was observed in a study of CD8+ T cells in alopecia areata. After isolation, RNA underwent reverse transcription to generate cDNA as the sequencing template. Data came from immunoSEQ multiplex PCR; TCRdb stores just in-frame clones and leaves some out. The table records 8,000 or so clones, around 64% of them present only once. This CDR3 has 12 residues. Germline CDR1 is SQVTM and CDR2 is ANQGSEA. V lost 5 bases and J lost 1, with 7 bases in between. In about five patients, CD4+ T cells were split by CD25+CD127- sorting. This chain connects TRBV29-1 to TRBJ2-3; D not resolved. The sequenced sample consisted of CD4+ Tregs sorted from blood. The receptor comes from a human donor with alopecia areata. CDR3 protein: CSVTDGTDTQYF. CDR3 DNA: TGCAGCGTTACCGACGGCACAGATACGCAGTATTTT.